Listed below are T cell receptor beta chains from one sample, sequenced in a study of blood T cell repertoires in COVID-19. The protocol was immunoSEQ multiplex PCR, while the TCRdb copy is restricted to in-frame clones and leaves out a portion. Among around 150,000 clones listed, 70% to 85% were seen once. The specimen sequenced was peripheral blood. The source of these receptors is a woman of 80 years or more with acute or convalescent COVID-19. CDR3s include the opening cysteine and the closing phenylalanine or tryptophan. The D gene is left open where the match is weak. For some rows the clone size is stated as once, few or many, or as a class when expanded; others skip it.

CDR3 DNA	CDR3 protein	J gene	V gene	CDR3 length	clone size	D gene
TGTGCCAGCAGCCCACTAGCTTCCCTGGGCACCGGGGAGCTGTTTTTT	CASSPLASLGTGELFF	TRBJ2-2	TRBV27	16	NA	NA
TGTGCCAGCAGCTCTAAGGGGACTGAAGCTTTCTTT	CASSSKGTEAFF	TRBJ1-1	TRBV7-9	12	NA	NA
TGCGCCAGCAGCTTGGACGGACAGGGCCCCGCCTACGAGCAGTACTTC	CASSLDGQGPAYEQYF	TRBJ2-7	TRBV5-1	16	NA	TRBD1
TGTGCCAGCAGTGGTCGACAGGGCCTAAAAGAGACCCAGTACTTC	CASSGRQGLKETQYF	TRBJ2-5	TRBV2	15	NA	TRBD1
TGTGCCAGCAGCCCGGACGGGATCGGCACAACGTACAATGAGCAGTTCTTC	CASSPDGIGTTYNEQFF	TRBJ2-1	TRBV5-6	17	NA	NA
TGTGCCAGCACTCGAGGGAGGGGGACTGAAGCTTTCTTT	CASTRGRGTEAFF	TRBJ1-1	TRBV6-5	13	NA	NA
TGTGCCACCAGTGACCCCACCGGGACAGGAGGTGGCTACACCTTC	CATSDPTGTGGGYTF	TRBJ1-2	TRBV24-1	15	NA	TRBD1
TGTGCCAGCAGCTCGGCCCGAGCAAATCTGGGCGGCTACACCTTC	CASSSARANLGGYTF	TRBJ1-2	TRBV5-4	15	few	NA
TGCGCCAGCAGCTCGAGCTGGAGGGAAAGCATTCAGTACTTC	CASSSSWRESIQYF	TRBJ2-4	TRBV5-1	14	NA	NA
TGTGCCAGCAGCTTAGCGGGACGCGGGGGAGGCTACACCTTC	CASSLAGRGGGYTF	TRBJ1-2	TRBV7-2	14	NA	NA
TGCAGCGTTGATCTACTCTACAATGAGCAGTTCTTC	CSVDLLYNEQFF	TRBJ2-1	TRBV29-1	12	NA	NA
TGTGCTAGTGGACGCCGACAGGGAATTCGAGTTGATAATTCACCCCTCCACTTT	CASGRRQGIRVDNSPLHF	TRBJ1-6	TRBV12-5	18	NA	TRBD1
TGTGCCAGCAGCCACGGGACTATCCGAGAGACCCAGTACTTC	CASSHGTIRETQYF	TRBJ2-5	TRBV5-4	14	NA	TRBD2
TGTGCCTGGAAATCCGGGACTAGCGGGGCTCGCTCCTACAATGAGCAGTTCTTC	CAWKSGTSGARSYNEQFF	TRBJ2-1	TRBV30	18	NA	TRBD2
TGTGCCAGCTCACCAACTAGGACTTACAATGAGCAGTTCTTC	CASSPTRTYNEQFF	TRBJ2-1	TRBV18	14	NA	NA
TGTGCCAGCAGTTCAGGGGACCTGGACGAGCAGTACTTC	CASSSGDLDEQYF	TRBJ2-7	TRBV12-3/TRBV12-4	13	NA	NA